This TCR beta chain was identified in a study of cytomegalovirus exposure and HLA in healthy donors. Across the whole study: Of the donors genotyped, about 390 in all, about 80% fell in the Caucasian-associated ancestry cluster.

Concerning this clone: Its specificity is not known.

The PCR contained 60 Vbeta and 13 Jbeta primers. Clones were sequenced by immunoSEQ multiplex PCR, and TCRdb holds only the in-frame ones, with some missing. The sample totals approximately 130,000 clones. Donors had nominal health at sampling but likely had unrecorded immune exposures. Regarding the study as a whole: Researchers had no immune exposure information except CMV serostatus available.

This receptor was taken from a woman aged 60-75 years in good health and CMV-seronegative. Sequenced input: PBMCs.

The CDR3 DNA reads as TGTGCCAGCAGTGAGAAGGGAGGTTATGGCTACACCTTC. It encodes CASSEKGGYGYTF. The genes are TRBV6-4 and TRBJ1-2; no definite D call. The germline V gene encodes CDR1 MRHNA and CDR2 SNTAGT. V was clipped by 3 bases and J by 5 bases, with 10 bases between them. CDR3 length: 13 amino acids.